Sequencing of this T cell receptor beta chain was carried out in a study of T cell responses to AZD1222 COVID-19 vaccine. About the research overall: Analysis merged second doses at about 4 or about 12 weeks. Overall study findings and caveats: Elevations in Spike-specific TCR breadth and depth followed administration of two AZD1222 doses. Unmutated variant regions are reportedly targeted by nearly half of spike-specific TCRs.

Trimming shortened V by 3 bases and J by 3 bases, and 17 bases separated the two germline ends. This CDR3 comprises 15 residues. Germline CDR1 reads DFQATT; CDR2 reads SNEGSKA (reference sequence). The sample holds one count of this clone. Its antigen is unknown. Sequenced by immunoSEQ multiplex PCR; TCRdb stores in-frame clones only, minus some. This table holds 80,000 to 95,000 clones, around 80% found once. The V gene is TRBV20-1, the J gene TRBJ1-1, with a weak D call TRBD1 (5 bases). The clonotype was recovered from an adult in good health. The starting material was peripheral blood, obtained on day 0 of AZD1222 vaccination. CDR3: CSASGFRGGDTEAFF. The CDR3, as DNA: TGCAGTGCTAGTGGATTTAGGGGAGGCGACACTGAAGCTTTCTTT.